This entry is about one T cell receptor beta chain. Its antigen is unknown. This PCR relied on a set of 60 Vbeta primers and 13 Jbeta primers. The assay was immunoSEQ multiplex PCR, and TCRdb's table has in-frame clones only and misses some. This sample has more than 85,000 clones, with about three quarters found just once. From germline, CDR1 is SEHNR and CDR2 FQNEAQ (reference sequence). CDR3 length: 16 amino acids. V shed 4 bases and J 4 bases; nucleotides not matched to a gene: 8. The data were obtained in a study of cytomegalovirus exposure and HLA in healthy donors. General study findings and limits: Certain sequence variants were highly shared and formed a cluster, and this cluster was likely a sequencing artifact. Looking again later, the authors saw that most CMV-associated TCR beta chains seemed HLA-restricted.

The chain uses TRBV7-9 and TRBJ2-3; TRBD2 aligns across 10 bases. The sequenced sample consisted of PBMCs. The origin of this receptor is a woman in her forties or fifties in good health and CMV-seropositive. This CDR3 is CASSSLAGERADTQYF. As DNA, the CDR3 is TGTGCCAGCAGCTCGCTAGCGGGAGAACGGGCAGATACGCAGTATTTT.